The 23 T cell receptor beta chains in this list originate from one sample, sequenced in a study of Ad26.COV2.S vaccination and SARS-CoV-2 variants. Treatment denoted: about 20 received Ad26.COV2.S at low or high dose, single or two shots; roughly 5 received placebo; per-sample allocation not given. It was on day 63 after the first vaccine or placebo injection that samples were taken. The repertoire was sequenced with immunoSEQ multiplex PCR; TCRdb's copy has only in-frame clones and lacks some. The sample has about 240,000 clones, approximately 88% seen once. Sequencing used peripheral blood, obtained in a trial of Ad26.COV2.S vaccine versus placebo. These receptors were taken from a person aged 18-65 years who received the Ad26.COV2.S COVID-19 vaccine or a placebo.

This clone has just a few counts. The rearrangement joins TRBV11-1 to TRBJ2-7, with 9 bases matching TRBD1. The CDR3 sequence is 13 residues long. Per the germline V gene, CDR1 is SGHAT and CDR2 is FQDESV (reference sequence). V gave up 1 base and J gave up 5 bases; unmatched junction bases: 0. The CDR3: CASSLGTGDEQYF. The CDR3 nucleotides read TGTGCCAGCAGCTTAGGGACAGGGGACGAGCAGTACTTC.

The rearrangement joins TRBV11-2 to TRBJ2-5, with TRBD2 identical over 8 bases. This CDR3 spans 15 amino acids. Germline lookup yields CDR1 SGHAT and CDR2 FQNNGV. V was pared by 5 bases and J by 2 bases, with 7 bases of the junction left unmatched. The CDR3 nucleotides read TGTGCCAGCAGCCCCCCAATAGCGGGACAAGAGACCCAGTACTTC. Its protein is CASSPPIAGQETQYF.

The chain uses TRBV11-2 and TRBJ2-1, with no clear D. Trimming took 1 base from V and 7 from J, leaving 14 bases between them. CDR3 length: 15 amino acids. The germline gives CDR1 SGHAT, CDR2 FQNNGV. The CDR3 loop is CASSLGELHGNEQFF. CDR3 nucleotides: TGTGCCAGCAGCTTAGGGGAACTCCATGGGAATGAGCAGTTCTTC.

V and J are TRBV7-9 and TRBJ2-7; the D gene could be TRBD1 or TRBD2 (8 bases each). Trimming left V 3 bases short and J 4 bases short, with 28 bases between. This CDR3 has 19 residues. The germline V gene encodes CDR1 SEHNR and CDR2 FQNEAQ (reference sequence). CDR3 sequence: CASSFSDRAQERGLYEQYF. CDR3 DNA sequence: TGTGCCAGCAGCTTTTCGGACAGGGCACAAGAGCGGGGGTTGTACGAGCAGTACTTC.

The J gene is TRBJ1-1, the V gene TRBV30; 8 bases align to TRBD1. V trimming: 0 bases; J trimming: 0 bases; junction bases outside the gene matches: 15. This CDR3 contains 19 residues. Germline CDR1 reads GTSNPN; CDR2 reads SVGIG (reference sequence). This CDR3 reads CAWSVRGSLDRGLNTEAFF. The DNA for the CDR3 is TGTGCCTGGAGTGTACGAGGTAGTTTAGACAGGGGATTGAACACTGAAGCTTTCTTT.

V usage is TRBV21-1 and J usage is TRBJ2-7; the table's D gene call, TRBD1, was not cross checked with the DNA. TRBV21-1 is assigned pseudogene status. The length of the CDR3 is 15 residues. This CDR3 is CASTPGQGEIYEQYF. The CDR3 DNA sequence: TGTGCCAGCACCCCGGGACAGGGAGAGATATACGAGCAGTACTTC.

The rearrangement links TRBV11-2 to TRBJ2-5; D not certain. Trimming removed 0 bases at V and 4 bases at J, with 12 bases between. CDR3 length equals 15 residues. Germline-derived CDR1 and CDR2 are SGHAT and FQNNGV. The CDR3: CASSLEGRRGETQYF. DNA for the CDR3: TGTGCCAGCAGCTTAGAGGGCAGAAGAGGAGAGACCCAGTACTTC.

The chain uses TRBV6-5 and TRBJ2-7; D call uncertain. The CDR3 consists of 15 residues. Trimming removed 4 bases at V and 5 bases at J, with 18 bases between. The germline gives CDR1 MNHEY, CDR2 SVGAGI. The CDR3 is CASSSTGFPPNEQYF. The CDR3 DNA follows: TGTGCCAGCAGTTCCACCGGGTTTCCTCCGAACGAGCAGTACTTC.

This clone was recorded once. The chain uses TRBV5-6 and TRBJ2-7; D call uncertain. This CDR3 region has 13 residues. V gave up 4 bases and J gave up 6 bases, with 14 bases separating them. The germline gives CDR1 SGHDT, CDR2 YYEEEE. The CDR3 loop reads CASSGTERSEQYF. The CDR3, as DNA: TGTGCCAGCAGCGGAACCGAGCGCTCCGAGCAGTACTTC. Full variable domain (remainder filled in from reference TRBV5-6 and TRBJ2-7): DAGVTQSPTHLIKTRGQQVTLRCSPKSGHDTVSWYQQALGQGPQFIFQYYEEEERQRGNFPDRFSGHQFPNYSSELNVNALLLGDSALYLCASSGTERSEQYFGPGTRLTVT.

J is TRBJ2-3 and V is TRBV28; D is perhaps TRBD2 (6 bases). V was pared by 3 bases and J by 4 bases, with 11 bases between. CDR3 length: 14 residues. Looked up from germline, CDR1 is MDHEN and CDR2 is SYDVKM. The CDR3 sequence: CASSFPGVSDTQYF. CDR3 DNA sequence: TGTGCCAGCAGTTTTCCGGGGGTTTCAGATACGCAGTATTTT.

This clone turned up a few times. This chain joins TRBV7-9 and TRBJ2-7; 7 nucleotides line up with TRBD1. Germline lookup yields CDR1 SEHNR and CDR2 FQNEAQ (reference sequence). The CDR3 is 14 residues long. V lost 5 bases to trimming and J lost 2 bases; unmatched junction nucleotides: 6. The CDR3: CASSQKGTAYEQYF. CDR3 bases: TGTGCCAGCAGCCAAAAAGGGACAGCCTACGAGCAGTACTTC.

The chain recombines TRBV5-1 with TRBJ2-6; unclear D gene. The CDR3 runs to 17 residues. Trimming removed 0 bases at V and 0 bases at J, with 10 bases between. CDR1 is SGHRS, CDR2 YFSETQ, per germline. The CDR3 bases are TGCGCCAGCAGCTTGGTGCCGGAAGTCTCTGGGGCCAACGTCCTGACTTTC. Protein product: CASSLVPEVSGANVLTF.

The chain is built from TRBV5-1 and TRBJ2-7, with 9 nucleotides matching TRBD1. The CDR3 covers 14 residues. With V trimmed by 0 bases and J by 7 bases, 5 bases remained unmatched. Germline CDR1 is SGHRS and CDR2 is YFSETQ. CDR3 DNA: TGCGCCAGCAGCTTGGACAGGGGGCTGAGAGAGCAGTACTTC. Residues: CASSLDRGLREQYF.

This chain uses TRBV2 with TRBJ2-6, with D tentatively TRBD2 (5 bases). This CDR3 is 19 amino acids long. Germline V gene data show CDR1 as SNHLY and CDR2 as FYNNEI. Trimming left V 0 bases short and J 0 bases short, with 15 bases between. The CDR3 here is CASSEAWTGILSGANVLTF. The CDR3, as DNA: TGTGCCAGCAGTGAAGCATGGACGGGAATCCTCTCTGGGGCCAACGTCCTGACTTTC.

V gene TRBV5-6 combines with J gene TRBJ2-7, with D unresolved. The germline V and J ends were trimmed by 0 bases and 7 bases, with 5 bases remaining between them. The CDR3 contains 11 residues. From germline, CDR1 is SGHDT and CDR2 YYEEEE. The CDR3 loop is CASSLAGEQYF. In DNA form, the CDR3 reads TGTGCCAGCAGCTTGGCCGGGGAGCAGTACTTC.

The gene calls are TRBV9 and TRBJ2-2; 8 nucleotides agree with TRBD2. The CDR3 contains 14 residues. Per germline, CDR1 SGDLS and CDR2 YYNGEE. Trimming removed 4 bases from V and 1 base from J; junction bases left unmatched: 0. Here the CDR3 reads CASSREGNTGELFF. CDR3 nucleotide sequence: TGTGCCAGCAGCCGGGAGGGGAACACCGGGGAGCTGTTTTTT.

This chain links TRBV6-2 or TRBV6-3 with TRBJ1-5; D call uncertain. The V end was cut by 6 bases, the J end by 4 bases, with 16 bases between. The length of the CDR3 is 15 residues. Germline values: CDR1 MNHEY, CDR2 SVGEGT. The CDR3 bases are TGTGCCAGCAGCGTAGGCGCGCCCTTTAATCAGCCCCAGCATTTT. This encodes CASSVGAPFNQPQHF.

V usage is TRBV24-1 and J usage is TRBJ2-2; 7 bases are shared with TRBD1. The CDR3 runs 15 residues. Germline values: CDR1 KGHDR, CDR2 SFDVKD. The J segment lost 6 bases and the V segment lost 5 bases, leaving 8 bases of the junction unmatched. Here the CDR3 reads CATSADRVSAGELFF. In DNA, the CDR3 is TGTGCCACCAGTGCTGACAGGGTATCTGCCGGGGAGCTGTTTTTT.

CDR3 residues: CASSSLAGGSYNEQFF. CDR3 bases: TGTGCCAGCAGCTCACTAGCGGGTGGCTCCTACAATGAGCAGTTCTTC. The rearrangement links TRBV9 to TRBJ2-1; TRBD2 matches at 9 bases. The germline gives CDR1 SGDLS, CDR2 YYNGEE. The CDR3 extends over 16 amino acids. Trimming removed 4 bases from V and 0 bases from J; junction bases left unmatched: 5.

This clone showed up many times. The V gene is TRBV6-5, the J gene TRBJ1-5, with a tentative D call TRBD1 (5 bases). The CDR3 runs 15 residues. V was cut by 4 bases and J by 7 bases, with 17 bases left in between. Germline values: CDR1 MNHEY, CDR2 SVGAGI. This chain's CDR3 is CASSLSRVEVQPQHF. The CDR3 DNA follows: TGTGCCAGCAGTTTAAGCAGGGTTGAAGTACAGCCCCAGCATTTT.

A word on this clone: One end of the junction is discordant with germline, which a read error may explain. The chain couples TRBV5-6 to TRBJ2-7; D is perhaps TRBD1 (5 bases). The CDR3 has 11 amino acids. Per the germline V gene, CDR1 is SGHDT and CDR2 is YYEEEE. This CDR3 reads CASSLMDNTDF. CDR3 sequence (DNA): TGTGCCAGCAGCTTGATGGACAATACGGACTTC.

This rearrangement joins TRBV7-8 to TRBJ2-6; the match to TRBD1 covers 9 bases. The CDR3 is 20 amino acids. In germline, CDR1 is SGHVS, CDR2 FQNEAQ. The trim removed 2 bases at V and 2 bases at J, leaving 13 bases unmatched. CDR3 sequence reads: CASSLRAQGAWATGANVLTF. CDR3 coding DNA: TGTGCCAGCAGCTTAAGGGCACAGGGGGCGTGGGCGACTGGGGCCAACGTCCTGACTTTC.

The chain carries TRBV5-1 and TRBJ1-5; the D gene is possibly TRBD1 (6 bases). This CDR3 is 15 amino acids long. Trimming cost V 0 bases and J 7 bases, with 14 bases left between them. CDR1 is SGHRS, CDR2 YFSETQ, per germline. The CDR3 nucleotides are TGCGCCAGCAGCTTGGCAGGGGAACGTGGCCAGCCCCAGCATTTT. This encodes CASSLAGERGQPQHF.